The T cell receptor (beta chain) described here comes from a study of T-cell memory formation after mild COVID-19. TCRdb called the 5' RACE reads again in MiXCR, with one record for every CDR3 protein. This sample carries about half a million distinct CDR3 sequences, around a sixth of them seen once, and the ten largest clones take roughly 12%. This TCR was recovered from an adult woman who had mild COVID-19 (a few samples of this study predate the infection). Cell type and time point are not known. The sample comprised PBMCs or a T cell subset sorted from them (not recorded which).

Here the CDR3 reads CASSQAIAGEETQYF. As DNA, the CDR3 is TGCGCCAGCAGCCAAGCAATAGCTGGGGAAGAGACCCAGTACTTC. The chain couples TRBV4-1 to TRBJ2-5; D call uncertain. CDR1 and CDR2 (germline): MGHRA, YSYEKL. Trimming removed 1 base at V and 3 bases at J, with 12 bases between. The CDR3 covers 15 residues.